The T cell receptor beta chain under discussion was sequenced for a study of cytomegalovirus exposure and HLA in healthy donors (TCRdb year 2017). Some background on the complete study: In an earlier analysis of approximately 500 of the donors, under 300 Gb of sequence data and 90 million to 130 million unique TCR beta sequences from roughly 190 million T cells were reported. Roughly five DR-DQ haplotypes were handled as single units for association and clustering, since linkage in the cohort was strong. In a later genetic analysis, genome-wide SNP genotypes for about 65% of the roughly 700 donors were used, and that subset was treated as a discovery cohort. To study patterns of TCR occurrence, a later analysis re-analyzed previously published TCR beta repertoires from 550 to 800 donors and added high-resolution HLA genotyping. To predict cytomegalovirus infection status, the study brought together high-throughput TCR immunosequencing, statistical association of individual TCRs with disease status, and machine learning. Typing coverage differed by locus: A, B, C, DRB1 and DQB1 were typed in roughly 620-630 donors, DQA1 in roughly 510, DPA1 in 600 to 610, and DPB1 in around 440. The T cell repertoires of roughly 660 subjects were profiled by immunosequencing and related to cytomegalovirus serostatus. Roughly 300 gigabases of sequencing data and about 92 million unique TCR sequences made up an early release that covered 500 to 650 HLA-typed donors. In an earlier analysis of a few hundred of the donors, high-throughput TCR beta sequencing was used to judge whether each TCR beta V gene segment behaved as functional or pseudogenic. All discovery cohort repertoires had been generated using a single sequencing platform. In addition to the first cohort of approximately 670 subjects, a separate validation cohort of 120 different subjects was used. The study was designed to test whether signatures of past pathogen exposure could be identified by cataloging public T cell receptors. Of the 300 to 500 genotyped donors, 81% were placed in the genetic ancestry cluster associated with self-reported Caucasian donors. Across some 400 genotyped donors of the cohort, an average of about 220,000 unique TCR beta nucleotide sequences per donor were sequenced, and around 20% of those sequences were non-productive. HLA typing covered class I and class II loci at four-digit resolution. The later analysis used no new phenotypic data to find candidate immune exposures, relying instead on TCR beta sequences and their occurrence across donors. Alongside the repertoire data, information on donor age, sex, ethnicity and CMV serostatus was compiled.

CDR1 and CDR2 are read off the germline V gene as ENHRY and SYGVKD. The junction carries 9 bases between V and J, which are trimmed by 0 bases and 1 base respectively. Reading from cysteine to phenylalanine, the CDR3 counts 15 amino acids. The entry retains the CDR3 DNA only, 45 bases that are in frame from base 1. The cohort consisted of 600 to 750 healthy bone marrow donors. At the time of sampling, every cohort member was nominally healthy, though immune exposures that went unrecorded were likely present. The donor tested CMV seronegative, placing the donor among the 352 seronegative members of the cohort. Every donor gave a peripheral blood sample, and the peripheral blood mononuclear cells from that sample were used for TCR beta sequencing. Genomic DNA extraction from the blood cell samples was performed with the Qiagen DNeasy Blood Extraction Kit. Here is what the overall study found, with its caveats: A further reported finding was that TCR beta sequences accurately predicted the HLA-A and HLA-B alleles for most subjects in the first cohort. In a later genetic analysis, a missense DCLRE1C variant was associated with V-gene and J-gene trimming of TCR beta chains, and the association was replicated in an independent cohort. Because counts were too low, under 20 rarely observed V segments, including chromosome 9 orphons, were left out of the earlier analysis of about 500 of the donors. Some IMGT-functional V segments, including TRBV6-2 and TRBV6-3, could not be distinguished by the 87-base-pair reads and were therefore excluded. A total of roughly 160 TCR beta chains were listed by the study as associated with cytomegalovirus. While some public TCRs were present in many individuals, most TCR sequences turned up only very rarely across donors. Compared with the roughly 600-donor mean, donors in an Asian-associated ancestry cluster had fewer N-insertions in productive TCRs, according to a later genetic analysis. The only immune exposure information available for the cohort was CMV serostatus. According to a later analysis, most CMV-associated TCR beta chains appeared to be HLA-restricted, and the HLA associations seemed to be driven largely by CMV exposure. A cluster of highly shared sequence variants was judged likely to be a technical artifact of the sequencing pipeline. In a later analysis, HLA-associated TCR beta chains were found to be more clonally expanded and to have lower generation probabilities than equally common non-associated chains. Correlated functional status among segregating V segments might reflect linkage disequilibrium, but an unknown experimental factor could not be ruled out. Strong co-occurrence of HLA alleles, especially DR and DQ, made assigning TCR associations to individual alleles difficult. In a later analysis, the rate of TCR association differed among HLA loci, with DRB1 alleles having the most associated TCRs and HLA-C alleles having the fewest. At a false discovery rate of 0.05, a later analysis linked some 17,000 TCR beta sequences to specific HLA alleles. This cohort had only TCR beta chains sequenced, and the lack of alpha or paired-chain data limited which features could be detected. HLA typing was unavailable for some donors at each locus, so association tests used only the typed subset. It was suggested by the authors that the approach could potentially be generalized to other disease states and immunological phenotypes. Broadly in line with IMGT annotations, most TCR beta V segments showed up in productive rearrangements about 87% or about 30% of the time in an earlier analysis of several hundred of the donors. According to a later analysis, parvovirus B19, influenza, CMV and Epstein-Barr virus appeared linked to several top co-occurrence clusters. Cytomegalovirus status was reported to be diagnosed by the classifier with high specificity and sensitivity in both the original and validation cohorts. Three of the identified cytomegalovirus-associated TCR beta chains were confirmed in vitro to be specific for cytomegalovirus antigens. Sequencing depth was assumed to be roughly uniform across donors in the presence/absence analyses, though that assumption may not hold.

The method was the immunoSEQ multiplex PCR assay. For the multiplex PCR, a mixture combining 60 forward primers for TCR Vbeta segments and 13 reverse primers for TCR Jbeta segments was used. A multiplex PCR assay on genomic DNA amplified the CDR3 region of rearranged TCR beta genes. The Illumina HiSeq System was used to sequence the amplified TCR beta libraries as 87-base-pair reads. Per the original workflow: Across the 500 to 700 repertoires, a later analysis counted some 81 million unique TCR beta chains, approximately 10 million of which were shared by at least two donors. A nearest-neighbor algorithm error-corrected the raw reads and collapsed the reads into unique sequences, merging closely related sequences to remove PCR and sequencing errors. Alignment of CDR3 sequences to IMGT reference sequences was used to assign V, D and J gene segments. For a sequence to be retained, a match of at least six nucleotides to both a V gene segment and a J gene segment was required. Rearrangements were classified as productive when the CDR3 lacked stop codons and remained in frame with V and J, and all other rearrangements were classified as non-productive. CDR3 was defined according to IMGT convention as the region running from the second conserved V-encoded cysteine to the conserved J-encoded phenylalanine. In an earlier analysis of just under 600 of the donors, sequences lacking an unambiguous match to a single V gene segment were excluded. An earlier analysis of about 590 of the donors classified V segments as functional when productive rearrangements were above 56.7% and as segregating when the standard deviation between donors was above 5%. A statistical classification framework was built to diagnose cytomegalovirus status from the catalog of TCR beta chain sequences. V and J gene assignment, in a later analysis, came from comparing TCR nucleotide sequences with IMGT/GENE-DB human TR gene sequences. The TCRdist pipeline was used in a later analysis to assign CDR3 sequences and most-parsimonious VDJ recombination scenarios. In a later analysis, each TCR beta chain was defined by its CDR3 amino acid sequence together with its V-gene family, and reads lacking a unique V-gene family were excluded. In a later analysis, 500 to 650 highly shared, low-generation-probability nucleotide sequences were removed to address suspected cross-contamination and a sequencing artifact. In a later analysis, a clonal expansion index for each public chain was calculated from normalized within-repertoire ranks of inferred template counts. In a later analysis, generation probabilities were computed with a VDJ recombination model fitted to out-of-frame rearrangements, and the resulting probabilities were checked against IGoR. Hypergeometric tests were used in a later analysis to score TCR-TCR, TCR-HLA and TCR-CMV co-occurrence, with a repertoire-size bias correction applied to the TCR pairs. A later analysis estimated false discovery rates by permuting HLA or CMV assignments 20 times. In a later analysis, co-occurring TCRs were grouped using DBSCAN, and TCRdist sequence similarity was added for clustering within HLA-allele-positive subsets. Repertoires with fewer than 30,000 or more than 120,000 public chains were left out of co-occurrence clustering, as were about five repertoires with anomalous nucleotide sharing. TCRdb provides this immuneACCESS table in a form limited to in-frame rearrangements. Some clones are lacking; in checked studies, under half of them reflect an unresolved V gene, and why the rest are absent is not known. That table supplies the V and J calls and clone size; D and trimming were determined from the DNA. The sample yields around 190,000 clones; approximately 85% were counted once. Approximately 2.1% of the sample is taken by the ten largest.

Points on this clone: No cognate antigen has been identified for it. It has no much larger one-base neighbor in the sample; base qualities were not kept.

This sequence originates from a woman aged 45-59 years in good health and CMV-seronegative. The chain is assembled from TRBV10-3 and TRBJ1-1, and TRBD1 may be the D gene, going by 5 matching bases. The sample consisted of PBMCs. Here is the DNA: TGTGCCATCAGTGAGTCAGGGGCGGAGAACACTGAAGCTTTCTTT. It codes for CAISESGAENTEAFF.